The clone carrying this T cell receptor (beta chain) was seen at least ten times. The antigen remains unidentified. This entry belongs to a study of CD8 T cells in ankylosing spondylitis. Points from the study as a whole: Roughly eight highly homologous variants made up a TCR beta motif, and this motif appeared characteristic of ankylosing spondylitis blood. Clones linked to the disease showed a CD8+ phenotype. They occurred at relatively low frequencies in peripheral blood. Reactive arthritis synovial fluid and blood were previously reported to contain some motif variants. Significant enrichment of disease-linked clones was reported in matched ankylosing spondylitis synovial fluid.

From the 5' RACE reads, TCRdb called clonotypes with MiXCR, one entry per CDR3 protein. The table records about 35,000 distinct CDR3 sequences, over 2.5% of them present only once. CDR3 length: 16 residues. V lost 0 bases to trimming and J lost 1 base; unmatched junction nucleotides: 1. Germline CDR1 is SGDLS and CDR2 is YYNGEE. The sequence was obtained from a male donor with ankylosing spondylitis or in good health (not recorded which). This chain connects TRBV9 to TRBJ2-3, with 11 bases that match TRBD2. The sequenced sample was blood, either unsorted or a sorted T cell fraction (not recorded which). The CDR3 region is CASSVELAGGTDTQYF. The DNA of the CDR3 is TGTGCCAGCAGCGTAGAACTAGCGGGGGGCACAGATACGCAGTATTTT.